The 14 T cell receptor beta chains reported below all come from one sample, sequenced in a study of human T cells and chemical hapten exposure (dated by TCRdb to about 2021). The library was produced with RACE. Sequencing relied on a NextSeq 500. The public reads were quality trimmed at Q25 with fastp and then assembled into clones with MiXCR by TCRdb, keeping productive beta chains. Each CDR3 protein appears once, grouped with its most common genes and DNA. The sample has around 70,000 distinct CDR3 sequences on record, around 6.1% of them singletons. In total, the top ten clones hold 3.4% of the sample. The time point label here, explained by the study, means: healthy volunteer bleed at 6 weeks. Total RNA was isolated from unfractionated whole blood collected in Tempus Blood RNA tubes. The sequencing input was whole blood. Receptors were obtained from a female donor in good health. Some clones in this sample may be carry-over from other donors' samples.

This clonotype was counted many times. This sequence joins TRBV7-8 and TRBJ2-3; D remains unclear. CDR1 and CDR2 (germline): SGHVS, FQNEAQ. This CDR3 contains 12 residues. Trimming removed 5 bases at V and 5 bases at J, with 8 bases between. CDR3 DNA: TGTGCCAGCAGCAGCTCCCAAGATACGCAGTATTTT. Translating it yields CASSSSQDTQYF.

This clonotype occurred many times. The gene calls are TRBV6-5 and TRBJ2-3; no clear D. Trimming stripped 5 bases from V and 2 bases from J, with 8 bases between. The CDR3 consists of 13 residues. CDR1 MNHEY and CDR2 SVGAGI come from the germline V gene. CDR3 protein: CASSRTVTDTQYF. CDR3 sequence (DNA): TGTGCCAGCAGTCGGACCGTCACAGATACGCAGTATTTT.

This clonotype has at least ten counts. The chain has TRBV28 and TRBJ1-1; D is uncertain. Trimming pared 4 bases from V and 2 bases from J, leaving 14 bases between. The CDR3 covers 15 residues. CDR1 is MDHEN, CDR2 SYDVKM, per germline. CDR3 protein: CASSSPQWGNTEAFF. CDR3 DNA sequence: TGTGCCAGCAGTTCTCCCCAATGGGGAAACACTGAAGCTTTCTTT.

This clonotype was seen only a few times. The V and J genes are TRBV7-2 and TRBJ2-3; no firm D call. Trimming pared 2 bases from V and 7 bases from J, leaving 13 bases between. The V gene's germline CDR1 is SGHTA and CDR2 FQGNSA. The CDR3 has 14 amino acids. CDR3 amino acids: CASSLSGSPNTQYF. The CDR3 nucleotides read TGTGCCAGCAGCTTATCCGGCAGTCCTAATACGCAGTATTTT.

This clonotype was observed many times. This sequence joins TRBV5-1 and TRBJ1-2, with TRBD1 matching 11 bases. V lost 3 bases, J lost 1 base, and 11 bases stayed unmatched. Germline values: CDR1 SGHRS, CDR2 YFSETQ. The CDR3 length is 18 residues. The CDR3 DNA sequence: TGCGCCAGCAGCTGGGGGGACAGGGGGATCCCTCGTAACTATGGCTACACCTTC. Its protein is CASSWGDRGIPRNYGYTF.

The rearrangement uses TRBV29-1 and TRBJ2-3; 10 bases agree with TRBD2. V lost 6 bases and J lost 0; bases outside the gene matches: 3. The CDR3 consists of 14 residues. The V gene's germline CDR1 is SQVTM and CDR2 ANQGSEA. CDR3 sequence: CSVETSGSTDTQYF. As DNA, the CDR3 is TGCAGCGTGGAGACTAGCGGGAGCACAGATACGCAGTATTTT.

In its sample, this clonotype ranks as medium-sized. The chain employs TRBV28 and TRBJ2-3; a possible D gene is TRBD2 (5 bases). The CDR3 spans 13 residues. V lost 6 bases and J lost 6, with 13 bases in between. The germline V gene has CDR1 MDHEN and CDR2 SYDVKM. In DNA form, the CDR3 reads TGTGCCAGCAGCAGCGGTTGGGCCGATACGCAGTATTTT. Amino acids: CASSSGWADTQYF.

This clonotype was seen repeatedly, ten times or more. This rearrangement joins TRBV4-1 to TRBJ2-7, with D hard to call. In germline, CDR1 is MGHRA, CDR2 YSYEKL. Trimming pared 5 bases from V and 2 bases from J, leaving 13 bases between. The CDR3 is 14 amino acids. This CDR3 reads CASSTAGRPYEQYF. The CDR3 bases are TGCGCCAGCAGCACAGCAGGTCGGCCCTACGAGCAGTACTTC.

J is TRBJ2-2 and V is TRBV11-2; unclear D gene. V gave up 5 bases and J gave up 3 bases, with 4 bases separating them. Germline loops: CDR1 SGHAT, CDR2 FQNNGV. The CDR3 is made up of 12 amino acids. The CDR3 DNA reads TGTGCCAGCAGCCACTACACCGGGGAGCTGTTTTTT. Translation gives CASSHYTGELFF.

There are a few counts of this clonotype. CDR3 nucleotide sequence: TGCAGTGCCAGGATGGAACAGGGCAATCGTCAGCCCCAGCATTTT. Translation: CSARMEQGNRQPQHF. V and J are TRBV20-1 and TRBJ1-5; weak D call: TRBD1 (6 bases). Germline CDR1 DFQATT, CDR2 SNEGSKA (reference sequence). The CDR3 is 15 residues long. Trimming pared 6 bases from V and 6 bases from J, leaving 21 bases between.

V usage is TRBV7-9 and J usage is TRBJ2-3, with D possibly being TRBD2 (6 bases). V shed 5 bases and J shed 2 bases, with 14 bases lying between them. CDR1 is SEHNR, CDR2 FQNEAQ, per germline (reference sequence). This CDR3 contains 15 residues. CDR3 coding DNA: TGTGCCAGCAGCCCCGGACTAATAACCACAGATACGCAGTATTTT. It specifies CASSPGLITTDTQYF.

At least ten counts were recorded for this clonotype. The V and J genes are TRBV28 and TRBJ2-2, with D possibly matching TRBD2 (6 bases). The V gene lost 2 bases and the J gene lost 7 bases, with 14 bases spanning the gap. Germline loops: CDR1 MDHEN, CDR2 SYDVKM. The CDR3 has 15 amino acids. The CDR3 DNA is TGTGCCAGCAGTTTAGGAGGGAGAGAGGTCGGGGAGCTGTTTTTT. Encoded protein: CASSLGGREVGELFF.

The chain couples TRBV3-1 to TRBJ2-3; possible D gene TRBD2, 5 bases. Trimming pared 1 base from V and 0 bases from J, leaving 11 bases between. Germline CDR1 reads LGHDT; CDR2 reads YNNKEL (reference sequence). CDR3 length: 16 residues. The CDR3 nucleotides read TGTGCCAGCAGCCAAGGGGAGACTACCAGCACAGATACGCAGTATTTT. Translation: CASSQGETTSTDTQYF.

This clonotype was observed at least ten times. The rearrangement links TRBV29-1 to TRBJ1-1, with TRBD1 identical over 10 bases. V was clipped by 7 bases and J by 3 bases; unmatched bases: 5. CDR1 is SQVTM and CDR2 is ANQGSEA in the germline V gene. The CDR3 totals 13 residues. This chain's CDR3 is CSAMTGGHTEAFF. For the CDR3, the DNA is TGCAGCGCAATGACAGGGGGCCACACTGAAGCTTTCTTT.